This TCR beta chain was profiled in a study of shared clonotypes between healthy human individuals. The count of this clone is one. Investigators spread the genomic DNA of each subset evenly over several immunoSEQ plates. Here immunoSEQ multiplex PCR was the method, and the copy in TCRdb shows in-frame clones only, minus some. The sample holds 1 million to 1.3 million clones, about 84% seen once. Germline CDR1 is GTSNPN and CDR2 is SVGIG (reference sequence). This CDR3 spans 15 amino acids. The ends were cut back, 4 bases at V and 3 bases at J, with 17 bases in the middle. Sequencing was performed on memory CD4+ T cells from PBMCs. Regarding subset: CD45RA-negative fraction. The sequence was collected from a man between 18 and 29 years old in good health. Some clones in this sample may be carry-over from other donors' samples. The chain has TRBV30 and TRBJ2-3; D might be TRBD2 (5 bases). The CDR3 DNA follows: TGTGCCTGGACCCCACGGCGGGCGCGGACAGATACGCAGTATTTT. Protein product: CAWTPRRARTDTQYF.